A single sample gave rise to the 12 T cell receptor beta chains below, sequenced in a study of neurological immune-mediated disorders. TCRdb re-derived calls from the 5' RACE reads in MiXCR, one entry per CDR3 protein. The repertoire holds more than 75,000 distinct CDR3 sequences, with less than 5.5% as singletons. What was sequenced was PBMCs. The source is a woman in her thirties with multiple sclerosis.

This clonotype was observed many times. The genes are TRBV7-2 and TRBJ2-5, with 15 bases that match TRBD2. The germline gives CDR1 SGHTA, CDR2 FQGNSA. This CDR3 spans 19 amino acids. V lost 4 bases and J lost 5; bases outside the gene matches: 14. The CDR3 sequence: CASSSRGTSGRYGVETQYF. In nucleotides, the CDR3 is TGTGCCAGCAGCTCCCGTGGGACTAGCGGGAGGTACGGTGTGGAGACCCAGTACTTC.

The table lists this clonotype with many counts. The chain is built from TRBV11-1 and TRBJ2-5; no firm D call. Trimming pared 4 bases from V and 2 bases from J, leaving 17 bases between. The germline gives CDR1 SGHAT, CDR2 FQDESV (reference sequence). This CDR3 contains 16 residues. The CDR3 DNA is TGTGCCAGCAGCTCCGGGCCCTCGCCCGCGCAAGAGACCCAGTACTTC. As protein: CASSSGPSPAQETQYF.

There are a few counts of this clonotype. The rearrangement joins TRBV20-1 to TRBJ2-5; TRBD2 might be the D (6 bases). Per germline, CDR1 DFQATT and CDR2 SNEGSKA (reference sequence). V lost 5 bases, J lost 0 bases, and 13 bases lay in between. CDR3 size: 14 residues. As DNA, the CDR3 is TGCAGTGCTGGGGCCGCGGGGAACCAAGAGACCCAGTACTTC. It yields the protein CSAGAAGNQETQYF.

V usage is TRBV3-1 and J usage is TRBJ1-2; D is possibly TRBD1 (5 bases). From germline, CDR1 is LGHDT and CDR2 YNNKEL (reference sequence). Trimming pared 1 base from V and 3 bases from J, leaving 6 bases between. This CDR3 is built from 13 residues. The CDR3 is CASSQGGYYGYTF. The CDR3 DNA is TGTGCCAGCAGCCAAGGGGGGTACTATGGCTACACCTTC.

This clonotype came up many times. V is TRBV12-3 or TRBV12-4 and J is TRBJ2-2; D remains unclear. The CDR3 contains 13 residues. Trimming shortened V by 7 bases and J by 3 bases, and 9 bases separated the two germline ends. The CDR3 coding sequence is TGTGCCAGCAACGGATGGGACACCGGGGAGCTGTTTTTT. Protein sequence: CASNGWDTGELFF.

This clonotype occurred many times. The chain recombines TRBV5-1 with TRBJ1-5; D might be TRBD1 (5 bases). Germline loops: CDR1 SGHRS, CDR2 YFSETQ. Between the trimmed V and J ends, which lost 4 bases and 9 bases, there was a span of 17 bases. This CDR3 has 14 residues. The CDR3: CASSVDGGSRPQHF. CDR3 coding DNA: TGCGCCAGCAGCGTCGACGGGGGGTCCCGGCCCCAGCATTTT.

This clonotype showed up many times. This chain links TRBV3-1 with TRBJ2-7; D ambiguous. Germline loops: CDR1 LGHDT, CDR2 YNNKEL (reference sequence). This CDR3 has 15 amino acids. V was shortened by 0 bases and J by 2 bases, with 11 bases between the two germline ends. This CDR3 is CASSQDSRPTYEQYF. In nucleotides, the CDR3 is TGTGCCAGCAGCCAAGATAGCAGGCCCACCTACGAGCAGTACTTC.

This clonotype has ten or more counts. The chain recombines TRBV10-3 with TRBJ1-1, with unresolved D. Trimming shortened V by 0 bases and J by 4 bases, and 12 bases separated the two germline ends. The CDR3 sequence is 15 residues long. Germline lookup yields CDR1 ENHRY and CDR2 SYGVKD. The CDR3 reads CAISESEGLGTEAFF. The DNA for the CDR3 is TGTGCCATCAGTGAGTCGGAGGGTTTAGGCACTGAAGCTTTCTTT.

This clonotype showed up many times. The chain employs TRBV6-1 and TRBJ1-1; 7 bases agree with TRBD1. The CDR3 is made up of 14 amino acids. Unmatched junction bases numbered 4, after V lost 5 bases and J lost 1 base. Germline-derived CDR1 and CDR2 are MNHNS and SASEGT. The CDR3, as DNA: TGTGCCAGCAGTTGGACAGGTGCGAACACTGAAGCTTTCTTT. It specifies CASSWTGANTEAFF.

In this sample, this clonotype turned up many times. The chain has TRBV20-1 and TRBJ1-2; D may be TRBD1 (6 bases). Per germline, CDR1 DFQATT and CDR2 SNEGSKA (reference sequence). The CDR3 extends over 12 amino acids. Trimming removed 5 bases at V and 5 bases at J, with 12 bases between. The CDR3 here is CSAEDRIYGYTF. The CDR3 DNA reads TGCAGTGCTGAGGACAGAATTTATGGCTACACCTTC.

The chain employs TRBV20-1 and TRBJ2-1, with D unclear. The CDR3 runs 13 residues. V lost 1 base and J 7 bases, leaving 11 bases between the germline ends. Germline CDR1 is DFQATT and CDR2 is SNEGSKA (reference sequence). CDR3 residues: CSARVTLPNEQFF. CDR3 DNA: TGCAGTGCTAGAGTCACCCTACCGAATGAGCAGTTCTTC.

In its sample, this clonotype was seen many times. The chain employs TRBV12-3 or TRBV12-4 and TRBJ2-1, with TRBD2 identical over 7 bases. V shed 7 bases, J shed 5 bases, and the junction held 14 bases outside the gene matches. This CDR3 spans 16 amino acids. The CDR3 is CASTSRPSGPHNEQFF. CDR3 nucleotides: TGTGCCAGCACTTCTAGACCTAGCGGTCCCCACAATGAGCAGTTCTTC.